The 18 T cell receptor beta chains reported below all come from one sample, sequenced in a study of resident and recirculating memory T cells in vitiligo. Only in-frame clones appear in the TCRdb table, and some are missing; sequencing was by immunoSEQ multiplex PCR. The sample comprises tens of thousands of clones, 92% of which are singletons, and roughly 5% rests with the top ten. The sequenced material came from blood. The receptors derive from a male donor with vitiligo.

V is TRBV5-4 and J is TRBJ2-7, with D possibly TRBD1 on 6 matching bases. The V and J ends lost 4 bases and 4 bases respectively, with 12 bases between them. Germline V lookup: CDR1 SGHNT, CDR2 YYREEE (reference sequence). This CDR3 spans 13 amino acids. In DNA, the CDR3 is TGTGCCAGCAGCGCCGACAGGCGTTACGAGCAGTACTTC. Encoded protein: CASSADRRYEQYF.

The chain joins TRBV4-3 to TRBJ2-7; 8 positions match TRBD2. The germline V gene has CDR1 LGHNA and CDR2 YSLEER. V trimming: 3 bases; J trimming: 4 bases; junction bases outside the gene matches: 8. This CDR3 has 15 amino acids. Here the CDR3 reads CASSQDPGLGYEQYF. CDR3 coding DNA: TGCGCCAGCAGCCAGGATCCGGGACTAGGGTACGAGCAGTACTTC.

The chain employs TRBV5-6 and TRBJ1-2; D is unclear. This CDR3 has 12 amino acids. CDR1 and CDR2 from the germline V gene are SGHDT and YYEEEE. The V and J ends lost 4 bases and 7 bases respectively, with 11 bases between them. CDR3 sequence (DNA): TGTGCCAGCAGCATGGGCGGGCCTGGCTACACCTTC. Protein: CASSMGGPGYTF.

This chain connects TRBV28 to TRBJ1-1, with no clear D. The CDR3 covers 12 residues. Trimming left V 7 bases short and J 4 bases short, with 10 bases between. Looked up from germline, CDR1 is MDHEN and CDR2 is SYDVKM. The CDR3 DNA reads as TGTGCCAGCAAGAGCATTTCCACTGAAGCTTTCTTT. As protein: CASKSISTEAFF.

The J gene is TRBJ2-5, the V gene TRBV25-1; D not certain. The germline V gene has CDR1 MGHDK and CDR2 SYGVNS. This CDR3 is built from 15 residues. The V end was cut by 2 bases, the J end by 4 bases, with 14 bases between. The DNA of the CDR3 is TGTGCCAGCAGTGAAAATTTCGGCGGAGTAGAGACCCAGTACTTC. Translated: CASSENFGGVETQYF. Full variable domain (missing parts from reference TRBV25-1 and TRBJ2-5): EADIYQTPRYLVIGTGKKITLECSQTMGHDKMYWYQQDPGMELHLIHYSYGVNSTEKGDLSSESTVSRIRTEHFPLTLESARPSHTSQYLCASSENFGGVETQYFGPGTRLLVL.

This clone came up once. In DNA, the CDR3 is TGTGCCAGCAGTTTATCTATAGAACACTATGACTCCTACGAGCAGTACTTC. Its protein is CASSLSIEHYDSYEQYF. The chain is built from TRBV27 and TRBJ2-7; D gene unclear. V lost 0 bases to trimming and J lost 0 bases, with 15 bases between them. From germline, CDR1 is MNHEY and CDR2 SMNVEV (reference sequence). CDR3 size: 17 residues.

The CDR3 DNA reads as TGTGCCAGCAGTGTAGGCCTAGCGGGCGGCACAGATACGCAGTATTTT. This gives the protein CASSVGLAGGTDTQYF. This chain links TRBV2 with TRBJ2-3; TRBD2 aligns across 8 bases. J gave up 1 base and V 4 bases, and 7 bases lay outside the gene matches. Germline CDR1 is SNHLY and CDR2 is FYNNEI. The CDR3 length is 16 residues. The variable domain in full, with the rest retrieved from reference TRBV2 and TRBJ2-3, is EPEVTQTPSHQVTQMGQEVILRCVPISNHLYFYWYRQILGQKVEFLVSFYNNEISEKSEIFDDQFSVERPDGSNFTLKIRSTKLEDSAMYFCASSVGLAGGTDTQYFGPGTRLTVL.

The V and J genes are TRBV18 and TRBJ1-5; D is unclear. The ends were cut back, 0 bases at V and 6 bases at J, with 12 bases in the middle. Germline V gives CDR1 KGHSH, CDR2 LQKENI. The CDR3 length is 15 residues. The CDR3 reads CASSPPSAGGQPQHF. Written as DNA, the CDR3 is TGTGCCAGCTCACCACCGAGTGCGGGAGGTCAGCCCCAGCATTTT. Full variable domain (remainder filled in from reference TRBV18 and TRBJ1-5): NAGVMQNPRHLVRRRGQEARLRCSPMKGHSHVYWYRQLPEEGLKFMVYLQKENIIDESGMPKERFSAEFPKEGPSILRIQQVVRGDSAAYFCASSPPSAGGQPQHFGDGTRLSIL.

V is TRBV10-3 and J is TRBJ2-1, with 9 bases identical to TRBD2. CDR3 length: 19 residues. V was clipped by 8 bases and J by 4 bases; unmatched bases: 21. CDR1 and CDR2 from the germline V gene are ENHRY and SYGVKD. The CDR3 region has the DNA TGTGCCATCGATCCTAGCGGGGCTCGCCAACATCTTGATTACAATGAGCAGTTCTTC. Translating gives CAIDPSGARQHLDYNEQFF.

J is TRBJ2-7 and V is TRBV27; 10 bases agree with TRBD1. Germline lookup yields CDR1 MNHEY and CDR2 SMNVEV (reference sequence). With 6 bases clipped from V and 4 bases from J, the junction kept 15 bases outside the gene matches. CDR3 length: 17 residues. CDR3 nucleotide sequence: TGTGCCAGCAGCAGAAGAGCGGGGACAGGGGTTTATTACGAGCAGTACTTC. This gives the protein CASSRRAGTGVYYEQYF.

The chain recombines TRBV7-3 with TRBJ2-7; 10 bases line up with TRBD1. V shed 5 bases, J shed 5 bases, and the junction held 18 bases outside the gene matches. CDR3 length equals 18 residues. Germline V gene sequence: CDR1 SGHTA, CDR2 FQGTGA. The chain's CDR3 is CASSPKGGGQGSLNEQYF. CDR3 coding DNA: TGTGCCAGCAGCCCCAAGGGTGGGGGACAGGGGAGTTTGAACGAGCAGTACTTC.

Here the CDR3 reads CASSPRLAGANEQFF. The DNA of the CDR3 is TGTGCCAGCAGCCCAAGACTAGCGGGAGCCAATGAGCAGTTCTTC. The chain is built from TRBV7-9 and TRBJ2-1; the match to TRBD2 covers 12 bases. Germline V gives CDR1 SEHNR, CDR2 FQNEAQ (reference sequence). The CDR3 covers 15 residues. The ends lost 5 bases at V and 6 bases at J; junction bases unmatched: 5.

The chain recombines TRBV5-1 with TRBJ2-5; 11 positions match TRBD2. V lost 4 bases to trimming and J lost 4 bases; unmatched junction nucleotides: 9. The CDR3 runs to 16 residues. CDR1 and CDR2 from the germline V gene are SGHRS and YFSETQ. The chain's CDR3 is CASSVRTSGLAETQYF. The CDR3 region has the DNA TGCGCCAGCAGCGTAAGGACTAGCGGGCTGGCAGAGACCCAGTACTTC. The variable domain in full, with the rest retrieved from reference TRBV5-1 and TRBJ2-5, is KAGVTQTPRYLIKTRGQQVTLSCSPISGHRSVSWYQQTPGQGLQFLFEYFSETQRNKGNFPGRFSGRQFSNSRSEMNVSTLELGDSALYLCASSVRTSGLAETQYFGPGTRLLVL.

The CDR3 nucleotides read TGTGCCAGCACGCCGTTTGGGGGGAGGCCCACAGATACGCAGTATTTT. Protein sequence: CASTPFGGRPTDTQYF. The chain carries TRBV5-4 and TRBJ2-3, with a weak D call TRBD2 (6 bases). Germline V gene sequence: CDR1 SGHNT, CDR2 YYREEE (reference sequence). V was shortened by 6 bases and J by 2 bases, with 19 bases between the two germline ends. The CDR3 covers 16 residues.

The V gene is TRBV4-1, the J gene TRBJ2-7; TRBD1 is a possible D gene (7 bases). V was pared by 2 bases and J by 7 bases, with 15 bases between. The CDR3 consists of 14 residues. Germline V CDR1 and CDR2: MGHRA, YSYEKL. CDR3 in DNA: TGCGCCAGCAGCCAATCGGCAGGGGGGTATGAGCAGTACTTC. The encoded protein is CASSQSAGGYEQYF.

The CDR3 DNA reads TGTGCCAGCAGGACAGGGGAGGGGGGACCTAACTATGGCTACACCTTC. Residues: CASRTGEGGPNYGYTF. V and J are TRBV4-2 and TRBJ1-2; 8 nucleotides agree with TRBD1. Germline V gene sequence: CDR1 LGHNA, CDR2 YNFKEQ. This CDR3 has 16 residues. J gave up 0 bases and V 6 bases, and 9 bases lay outside the gene matches.

This CDR3 is CSARVDTQYF. CDR3 DNA sequence: TGCAGTGCCCGAGTGGATACGCAGTATTTT. The rearrangement links TRBV20-1 to TRBJ2-3; D is ambiguous. This CDR3 has 10 residues. Germline-derived CDR1 and CDR2 are DFQATT and SNEGSKA (reference sequence). The V gene lost 6 bases and the J gene lost 6 bases, with 7 bases spanning the gap.

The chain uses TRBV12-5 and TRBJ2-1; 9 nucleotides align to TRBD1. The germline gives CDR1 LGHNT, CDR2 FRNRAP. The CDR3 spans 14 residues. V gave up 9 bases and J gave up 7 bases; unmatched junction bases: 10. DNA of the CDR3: TGTGCTAGGAAAGACAGGGGGGTATATAATGAGCAGTTCTTC. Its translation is CARKDRGVYNEQFF.